The 11 T cell receptor beta chains reported below all come from one sample, sequenced in a study of cytomegalovirus exposure and HLA in healthy donors. Researchers ran the PCR with 60 Vbeta and 13 Jbeta primers. Profiled with immunoSEQ multiplex PCR; TCRdb holds only in-frame clones, not every one. The data hold hundreds of thousands of clones, with roughly 87% observed a single time. Sequenced material: PBMCs. All receptors derive from a man in his forties in good health and CMV-seropositive.

This clone has only one observation. The rearrangement links TRBV7-9 to TRBJ2-5, with 10 bases lining up with TRBD1. The germline V gene has CDR1 SEHNR and CDR2 FQNEAQ (reference sequence). The ends lost 3 bases at V and 5 bases at J; junction bases unmatched: 6. This CDR3 contains 15 residues. This CDR3 is CASSFGQGGAETQYF. DNA for the CDR3: TGTGCCAGCAGCTTCGGACAGGGGGGGGCGGAGACCCAGTACTTC.

This chain links TRBV7-2 with TRBJ2-2; TRBD2 matches 16 bases. The CDR3 totals 16 residues. V lost 9 bases to trimming and J lost 5 bases; unmatched junction nucleotides: 6. Germline V gives CDR1 SGHTA, CDR2 FQGNSA. The CDR3, as DNA: TGTGCCAGACCAGGGACTAGCGGGAGGGTTACCGGGGAGCTGTTTTTT. This encodes CARPGTSGRVTGELFF.

This clone was detected only once. The V gene is TRBV2, the J gene TRBJ1-2; no definite D call. This CDR3 spans 12 amino acids. Germline lookup yields CDR1 SNHLY and CDR2 FYNNEI. The V end was cut by 4 bases, the J end by 7 bases, with 10 bases between. CDR3 sequence: CASSARELGYTF. CDR3 nucleotides: TGTGCCAGCAGTGCCCGGGAACTTGGCTACACCTTC.

The gene calls are TRBV7-9 and TRBJ2-5, with 7 bases matching TRBD1. CDR3 size: 15 residues. In germline, CDR1 is SEHNR, CDR2 FQNEAQ (reference sequence). The trim removed 2 bases at V and 1 base at J, leaving 4 bases unmatched. The CDR3 spells CASSLQQGPQETQYF. The CDR3 DNA sequence: TGTGCCAGCAGCTTACAACAGGGGCCCCAAGAGACCCAGTACTTC.

V gene TRBV7-9 combines with J gene TRBJ2-7, with 7 positions matching TRBD1. The DNA end lines up better with TRBJ2-5; the J call may be wrong. The CDR3 sequence is 14 residues long. The germline V gene has CDR1 SEHNR and CDR2 FQNEAQ (reference sequence). The CDR3 sequence: CASSLTGSQETQYF. DNA for the CDR3: TGTGCCAGCAGCTTGACAGGGTCTCAAGAGACCCAGTACTTC.

This clone was seen only a few times. The chain has TRBV5-1 and TRBJ2-5; TRBD2 matches at 13 bases. Per the germline V gene, CDR1 is SGHRS and CDR2 is YFSETQ. V was pared by 0 bases and J by 6 bases, with 8 bases of the junction left unmatched. CDR3 size: 17 residues. Written as DNA, the CDR3 is TGCGCCAGCAGCTTGGTAACTAGCGGGAGGGCAGAAAAGACCCAGTACTTC. As protein: CASSLVTSGRAEKTQYF.

The gene calls are TRBV6-1 and TRBJ1-2; TRBD1 matches 8 bases. This CDR3 contains 13 residues. CDR1 and CDR2 (germline): MNHNS, SASEGT. Losses at the gene ends were 4 bases for V and 5 bases for J; bases not matched to a gene: 3. CDR3 nucleotide sequence: TGTGCCAGCAGTGCGGACAGGGAATATGGCTACACCTTC. Amino acids: CASSADREYGYTF.

This clone was observed a few times. This chain joins TRBV25-1 and TRBJ2-1, with D possibly TRBD1 on 5 matching bases. CDR1 is MGHDK and CDR2 is SYGVNS in the germline V gene. Trimming removed 0 bases at V and 0 bases at J, with 15 bases between. The CDR3 has 18 residues. CDR3 protein: CASSEYTMTDSSYNEQFF. For the CDR3, the DNA is TGTGCCAGCAGTGAATATACCATGACAGACAGCTCCTACAATGAGCAGTTCTTC.

This clone was counted a single time. A read error may account for a junction end that differs from germline. V is TRBV7-9 and J is TRBJ2-4; no definite D call. The CDR3 loop spans 16 amino acids. Germline V lookup: CDR1 SEHNR, CDR2 FQNEAQ (reference sequence). CDR3 region: CSSSSGSRTPLNIQYF. The CDR3 DNA is TGTTCCAGCAGCTCCGGGTCCCGTACCCCCCTAAACATTCAGTACTTC.

The rearrangement uses TRBV5-1 and TRBJ1-2; 8 bases are a match to TRBD1. The V segment lost 5 bases and the J segment 0 bases; nucleotides outside the gene matches: 9. The CDR3 sequence is 16 residues long. Germline V lookup: CDR1 SGHRS, CDR2 YFSETQ. CDR3 nucleotide sequence: TGCGCCAGCAGTCCGGGACAGGCACCCACTAACTATGGCTACACCTTC. Its protein product is CASSPGQAPTNYGYTF.

The chain couples TRBV19 to TRBJ2-1; unclear D gene. Trimming cost V 5 bases and J 0 bases, with 8 bases left between them. The germline gives CDR1 LNHDA, CDR2 SQIVND (reference sequence). CDR3 length: 14 residues. For the CDR3, the DNA is TGTGCCAGTAGTGCATTTAGCTCCTACAATGAGCAGTTCTTC. Translated, it gives CASSAFSSYNEQFF.